These 23 T cell receptor beta chains were sequenced from one sample in a study of response to subunit inactivated influenza vaccine. Using its own MiXCR run on the RT-PCR reads, TCRdb lists one record per CDR3 protein. The data contain hundreds of thousands of distinct CDR3 sequences, 15% to 17% of them singletons. This material consisted of PBMCs from blood, taken approximately 13 days after vaccination. Source of these receptors: a man aged 45-60 years who received an inactivated influenza vaccine.

The table lists this clonotype with a few counts. The CDR3 nucleotides are TGTGCCAGCAGTGAGTCCCACAGGGTGGGGTTCTTC. Its protein product is CASSESHRVGFF. The rearrangement uses TRBV2 and TRBJ2-1; TRBD1 is a possible D gene (6 bases). The CDR3 is 12 residues long. Trimming took 3 bases from V and 15 from J, leaving 15 bases between them. Looked up from germline, CDR1 is SNHLY and CDR2 is FYNNEI.

This clonotype was seen only a few times. V usage is TRBV20-1 and J usage is TRBJ2-1, with TRBD1 matching 8 bases. V shed 3 bases, J shed 7 bases, and the junction held 11 bases outside the gene matches. Looked up from germline, CDR1 is DFQATT and CDR2 is SNEGSKA (reference sequence). The CDR3 loop spans 15 amino acids. The CDR3 region is CSASETGVKGNEQFF. The CDR3 DNA reads as TGCAGTGCTAGCGAGACAGGGGTCAAGGGGAATGAGCAGTTCTTC.

The V and J genes are TRBV6-2 or TRBV6-3 and TRBJ2-7; 10 bases fit TRBD1. In germline, CDR1 is MNHEY, CDR2 SVGEGT. V shed 8 bases, J shed 2 bases, and the junction held 3 bases outside the gene matches. The CDR3 loop spans 13 amino acids. CDR3 sequence: CASGQGGTYEQYF. In DNA form, the CDR3 reads TGTGCCAGCGGACAGGGGGGGACCTACGAGCAGTACTTC.

This clonotype was observed a few times. The chain employs TRBV20-1 and TRBJ1-1; D not certain. Per the germline V gene, CDR1 is DFQATT and CDR2 is SNEGSKA (reference sequence). This CDR3 region has 8 residues. Trimming took 3 bases from V and 12 from J, leaving 5 bases between them. Here the CDR3 reads CSASRPFF. CDR3 DNA sequence: TGCAGTGCTAGTAGGCCTTTCTTT.

This clonotype showed up many times. The chain uses TRBV6-2 or TRBV6-3 and TRBJ1-5, with a possible D match to TRBD1 (5 bases). The CDR3 is 14 amino acids. The V end was cut by 0 bases, the J end by 9 bases, with 12 bases between. Looked up from germline, CDR1 is MNHEY and CDR2 is SVGEGT. CDR3 nucleotides: TGTGCCAGCAGTTACTCCCCCGGGACCGGGCCCCAGCATTTT. Residues: CASSYSPGTGPQHF.

The chain carries TRBV10-3 and TRBJ2-5; 7 nucleotides match TRBD1. After removal of 10 bases from V and 1 base from J, the junction contained 6 bases not matched to a gene. Germline lookup yields CDR1 ENHRY and CDR2 SYGVKD. This CDR3 region has 13 residues. CDR3 region: CATRGGLQETQYF. CDR3 nucleotides: TGTGCCACCCGAGGGGGCCTCCAAGAGACCCAGTACTTC.

This clonotype was observed a handful of times. The chain is built from TRBV12-3 or TRBV12-4 and TRBJ2-5, with 10 nucleotides matching TRBD1. The length of the CDR3 is 14 residues. V trimming: 6 bases; J trimming: 5 bases; junction bases outside the gene matches: 6. CDR3 sequence (DNA): TGTGCCAGCAGCCCGGGACAGGGGATGGAGACCCAGTACTTC. It specifies CASSPGQGMETQYF.

This clonotype was picked up a small number of times. This chain joins TRBV7-3 and TRBJ2-1; 7 bases map to TRBD2. V shed 5 bases, J shed 5 bases, and the junction held 9 bases outside the gene matches. Germline assignment: CDR1 SGHTA and CDR2 FQGTGA. This CDR3 has 15 residues. CDR3 DNA sequence: TGTGCCAGCAGCCCTCCCGGGACTACCAACAATGAGCAGTTCTTC. As protein: CASSPPGTTNNEQFF.

The V call is TRBV21-1, the J call TRBJ2-2; TRBD2 reflects the table's D call only, with no check against the DNA. TRBV21-1 is classified as a pseudogene. CDR3 length equals 16 residues. The CDR3, as DNA: TGTGCCAGCTATGGACCGGGACCTAGGTCGGCCGGGGAGCTGTTTTTT. Its translation: CASYGPGPRSAGELFF.

This chain connects TRBV5-1 to TRBJ2-3; 11 bases are a match to TRBD2. The CDR3 covers 17 residues. J was trimmed by 0 bases and V by 0 bases; bases with no gene match: 3. Germline V CDR1 and CDR2: SGHRS, YFSETQ. CDR3 nucleotide sequence: TGCGCCAGCAGCTTGGCAACTAGCGGGGGTAGCACAGATACGCAGTATTTT. Its translation: CASSLATSGGSTDTQYF.

The chain is built from TRBV7-2 and TRBJ2-7, with D unresolved. This CDR3 is built from 11 residues. Germline V CDR1 and CDR2: SGHTA, FQGNSA. V was trimmed by 5 bases and J by 6 bases, leaving 8 bases between them. The CDR3 DNA is TGTGCCAGCAGCGTAAGTAGCGAGCAGTACTTC. This codes for CASSVSSEQYF.

The chain employs TRBV24-1 and TRBJ2-1; 8 bases map to TRBD2. The CDR3 has 15 residues. V trimming: 4 bases; J trimming: 2 bases; junction bases outside the gene matches: 3. CDR1 and CDR2 from the germline V gene are KGHDR and SFDVKD. The CDR3 DNA sequence: TGTGCCACCAGTGAGTTAGCGGGGACCTACAATGAGCAGTTCTTC. Translating gives CATSELAGTYNEQFF.

This clonotype was recorded a few times. The gene calls are TRBV20-1 and TRBJ2-2; 7 bases agree with TRBD2. Germline-derived CDR1 and CDR2 are DFQATT and SNEGSKA (reference sequence). With V trimmed by 1 base and J by 2 bases, 1 base remained unmatched. The CDR3 covers 14 residues. The CDR3 spells CSARAGGNTGELFF. For the CDR3, the DNA is TGCAGTGCTAGAGCGGGGGGAAACACCGGGGAGCTGTTTTTT.

The chain has TRBV28 and TRBJ1-4; D might be TRBD1 (6 bases). Trimming removed 11 bases at V and 13 bases at J, with 17 bases between. Germline V gives CDR1 MDHEN, CDR2 SYDVKM. CDR3 size: 11 residues. In DNA, the CDR3 is TGTGCCCTCTTAACCACCAGGGGACTGTTTTTT. This encodes CALLTTRGLFF.

The chain employs TRBV6-5 and TRBJ2-1, with D perhaps being TRBD1 or TRBD2 (6 bases each). The CDR3 consists of 16 residues. The ends were cut back, 0 bases at V and 4 bases at J, with 13 bases in the middle. Germline CDR1 is MNHEY and CDR2 is SVGAGI. The CDR3 region is CASSYSSTGTYNEQFF. CDR3 nucleotide sequence: TGTGCCAGCAGTTACTCGAGTACAGGGACTTACAATGAGCAGTTCTTC.

This clonotype has more than one count but fewer than ten. This chain joins TRBV12-3 or TRBV12-4 and TRBJ2-1, with no clear D. The germline V and J ends were trimmed by 7 bases and 3 bases, with 10 bases remaining between them. CDR3 length: 13 amino acids. In DNA, the CDR3 is TGTGCCAGCACATCAGCAATCTACAATGAGCAGTTCTTC. This codes for CASTSAIYNEQFF.

The chain carries TRBV2 and TRBJ1-5; D call uncertain. Deletions cut 8 bases from V and 6 bases from J, with 14 bases between. This CDR3 is built from 13 residues. Germline loops: CDR1 SNHLY, CDR2 FYNNEI. CDR3 residues: CASRGLEGQPQHF. CDR3 coding DNA: TGTGCCAGCCGAGGACTGGAGGGTCAGCCCCAGCATTTT.

The genes are TRBV9 and TRBJ1-2; 8 bases are shared with TRBD1. Losses at the gene ends were 2 bases for V and 0 bases for J; bases not matched to a gene: 3. The CDR3 runs 15 residues. Germline V gene data show CDR1 as SGDLS and CDR2 as YYNGEE. CDR3 in amino acids: CASSVRTGSNYGYTF. DNA for the CDR3: TGTGCCAGCAGCGTCCGGACAGGGTCTAACTATGGCTACACCTTC. The whole variable domain, filled in from reference TRBV9 and TRBJ1-2, reads DSGVTQTPKHLITATGQRVTLRCSPRSGDLSVYWYQQSLDQGLQFLIQYYNGEERAKGNILERFSAQQFPDLHSELNLSSLELGDSALYFCASSVRTGSNYGYTFGSGTRLTVV.

This clonotype was recorded a few times. The CDR3 sequence is CASSLRGLATSYSYEQYF. DNA of the CDR3: TGCGCCAGCAGCTTGAGGGGACTAGCGACGAGCTACTCCTACGAGCAGTACTTC. V usage is TRBV5-1 and J usage is TRBJ2-7, with TRBD2 identical over 10 bases. CDR1 SGHRS and CDR2 YFSETQ come from the germline V gene. CDR3 size: 18 residues. With 1 base clipped from V and 0 bases from J, the junction kept 10 bases outside the gene matches.

In this sample, this clonotype turned up a few times. The V gene is TRBV28, the J gene TRBJ2-7, with TRBD1 identical over 11 bases. CDR1 MDHEN and CDR2 SYDVKM come from the germline V gene. This CDR3 has 15 residues. J was trimmed by 6 bases and V by 6 bases; bases with no gene match: 10. The CDR3: CASRTGTGGSGEQYF. The CDR3 nucleotides are TGTGCCAGCAGAACCGGGACAGGGGGTAGCGGCGAGCAGTACTTC.

CDR3 DNA sequence: TGTGCCAGCAGCGTAGGTACCCTCGGGGAGCAGTACTTC. Amino acids: CASSVGTLGEQYF. The rearrangement links TRBV9 to TRBJ2-7; no clear D gene. The CDR3 loop spans 13 amino acids. The V gene's germline CDR1 is SGDLS and CDR2 YYNGEE. With 0 bases removed from V and 7 bases from J, the gap between germline ends came to 11 bases.

This clonotype showed up just a few times. The J gene is TRBJ2-1, the V gene TRBV21-1. TRBV21-1 is flagged as a pseudogene. CDR3 length: 11 residues. The CDR3 DNA sequence: TGTGCCAGCAGCAAAGGAAATGAGCAGTTCTTC. The encoded protein is CASSKGNEQFF.

The V gene is TRBV5-6, the J gene TRBJ2-2; no definite D call. Germline V gives CDR1 SGHDT, CDR2 YYEEEE. The ends were cut back, 0 bases at V and 7 bases at J, with 13 bases in the middle. The CDR3 contains 15 residues. CDR3 region: CASSLGTDRNGELFF. Here the CDR3 DNA reads TGTGCCAGCAGCTTGGGGACGGATAGGAACGGGGAGCTGTTTTTT.